This T cell receptor (beta chain) appears in the sequencing data of a study of blood T cell repertoires in COVID-19. Study as a whole: Samples of COVID-19 (acute and convalescent) were obtained from the United States, Italy and Spain. In each case, the material was cDNA or gDNA derived from T cells, B-cell-depleted T cells, or PBMCs.

Methods used by the authors: Amplified reference gene primers provided the basis for estimating nucleated cell counts. The assay was immunoSEQ multiplex PCR, and TCRdb's table has in-frame clones only and misses some. Clone size and the V and J calls come from that table; the DNA yielded D and trimming. The sample has around 64,000 clones, more than 75% seen once; the top ten hold about 12%. V was cut by 6 bases and J by 7 bases, with 21 bases left in between. Germline V gene lookup returns CDR1 MRHNA and CDR2 SNTAGT. This CDR3 is 15 amino acids long. Sequenced: peripheral blood. The source of this sequence is a human donor in a cohort sampled during active COVID-19. The chain uses TRBV6-4 and TRBJ1-2, with D perhaps TRBD1 (6 bases). The CDR3 DNA follows: TGTGCCAGCAGCCCAGGGGATCGGGGATGGAGTGGCTACACCTTC. This translates into CASSPGDRGWSGYTF.